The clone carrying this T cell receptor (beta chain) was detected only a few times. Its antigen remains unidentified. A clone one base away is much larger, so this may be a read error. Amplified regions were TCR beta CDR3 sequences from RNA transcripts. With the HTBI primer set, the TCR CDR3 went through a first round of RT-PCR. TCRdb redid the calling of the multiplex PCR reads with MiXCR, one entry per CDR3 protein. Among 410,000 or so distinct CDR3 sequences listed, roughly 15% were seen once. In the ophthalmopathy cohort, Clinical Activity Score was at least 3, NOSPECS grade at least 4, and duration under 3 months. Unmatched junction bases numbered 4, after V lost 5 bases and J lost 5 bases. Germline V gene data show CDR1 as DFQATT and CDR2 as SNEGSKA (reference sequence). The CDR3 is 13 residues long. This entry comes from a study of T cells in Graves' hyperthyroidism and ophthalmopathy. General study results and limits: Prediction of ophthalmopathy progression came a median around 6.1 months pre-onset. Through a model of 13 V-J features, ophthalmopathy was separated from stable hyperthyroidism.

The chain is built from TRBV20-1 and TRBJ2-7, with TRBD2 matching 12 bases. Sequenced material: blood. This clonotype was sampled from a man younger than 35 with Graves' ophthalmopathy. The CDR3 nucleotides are TGCAGTGCTGGGCTAGCGGGAGGGGACGAGCAGTACTTC. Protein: CSAGLAGGDEQYF.